This T cell receptor beta chain was sequenced during a study of preoperative IRX-2 immunotherapy in early breast cancer (dated by TCRdb to the late 2010s). V has 4 bases trimmed and J has 4 bases trimmed; junction bases matching no gene number 5. The cysteine opens and the phenylalanine closes a CDR3 of 15 amino acids. Only the CDR3 part of the read is kept: 45 bases, read in frame from the first base. Per the germline V gene, MNHEY is the CDR1 and SVGAGI is the CDR2. Libraries were built with the immunoSEQ multiplex PCR assay. Imported from immuneACCESS, the table was reduced by TCRdb to in-frame sequences with V and J called. These copies leave out some clones; in studies compared against another copy, an unresolved V gene accounts for under half, and the cause of the remainder is not known. The sample has about 23,000 clones on record, around 95% of them singletons. The ten largest account for about a sixth of the sample.

On this clone: Its recognized antigen is unknown. Base qualities are missing; no much larger clone stands one base away.

Explained via the paper, the treatment or condition label denotes: preoperative locoregional IRX-2 cytokine immunotherapy. The samples were obtained from a phase Ib study in which preoperative, locoregional IRX-2 cytokine immunotherapy intended to prime immune responses was tested. Patients with early-stage breast cancer who were given IRX-2 before surgery served as donors. This receptor was taken from a human donor with breast cancer. This specimen was tumor tissue, taken after IRX-2 immunotherapy. The rearrangement joined TRBV6-5 to TRBJ1-5; 9 of the junction bases match TRBD1. The nucleotide sequence reads TGTGCCAGCAGTTTCGGGACAGGGCAAAATCAGCCCCAGCATTTT. This translates into CASSFGTGQNQPQHF.